This T cell receptor (beta chain) was identified during a study of cytomegalovirus exposure and HLA in healthy donors. Overall study: Unique TCRs numbering roughly 80 million, obtained from HLA-typed donors, made up an early data release.

Per germline, CDR1 LNHDA and CDR2 SQIVND (reference sequence). V shed 8 bases and J 4 bases; nucleotides not matched to a gene: 6. The CDR3 spans 14 residues. Regarding this clone: As yet, its antigen is unknown.

PCR amplification relied on 60 Vbeta primers (plus 13 Jbeta primers). Measured with immunoSEQ multiplex PCR; TCRdb has only the in-frame clones, and not every one. The table includes approximately 100,000 clones, roughly 70% detected once. Study results and caveats: A likely sequencing artifact accounted for one observed cluster of highly shared sequence variants. There were around 160 TCR beta chains listed as cytomegalovirus-associated.

Sequenced input: PBMCs. V is TRBV19 and J is TRBJ1-5, with 9 bases that match TRBD1. The clonotype was recovered from a man in his forties in good health and CMV-seropositive. The CDR3 loop is CASRDRASNQPQHF. In nucleotides, the CDR3 is TGTGCCAGTCGGGACAGGGCGTCGAATCAGCCCCAGCATTTT. The entire variable domain, with the rest obtained from reference TRBV19 and TRBJ1-5, is as follows: DGGITQSPKYLFRKEGQNVTLSCEQNLNHDAMYWYRQDPGQGLRLIYYSQIVNDFQKGDIAEGYSVSREKKESFPLTVTSAQKNPTAFYLCASRDRASNQPQHFGDGTRLSIL.